A selection of T cell receptor beta chains follows, all from one sample in a study of vaccination and CD4 T cells after COVID-19. Antigens for these TCRs are unknown. TCRdb ran MiXCR on the PCR reads and lists one entry per CDR3 protein. This sample has 15,000 to 18,000 distinct CDR3 sequences, with 48% found just once. The starting material was CD4+ T cells from blood, cultured in vitro, obtained before SARS-CoV-2 vaccination. These receptors came from a human donor who had recovered from COVID-19. CDR3s include the opening cysteine and the closing phenylalanine or tryptophan. A D gene is named only where the DNA matches it firmly. Clone size is shown for a subset of rows, as once, few, many or a class of expanded clone.

CDR3nt	CDR3aa	abundance	d_gene	j_gene	len	v_gene
TGTGCCACCAGTGATAGGGGGTATAGCGGGAGAGGCTATGAGCAGTTCTTC	CATSDRGYSGRGYEQFF	NA	TRBD2	TRBJ2-1	17	TRBV24-1
TGTGCCAGCAGTTCCCTCGACAGGGTAGCTAATGAAAAACTGTTTTTT	CASSSLDRVANEKLFF	NA	TRBD1	TRBJ1-4	16	TRBV27
TGTGCCAGCTCACCGACTAGCGACAGAGTCCACGAGCAGTACTTC	CASSPTSDRVHEQYF	NA	TRBD2	TRBJ2-7	15	TRBV18
TGTGCCACCAGTGATTTGTTGCCGGGACAGGGGTTTCGCTACACCTTC	CATSDLLPGQGFRYTF	NA	TRBD1	TRBJ1-2	16	TRBV24-1
TGTGCCAGCAGTGGCGACAGGGGCTACACCTTC	CASSGDRGYTF	NA	NA	TRBJ1-2	11	TRBV6-1
TGTGCCAGCAGTCCAAATAACTATGGCTACACCTTC	CASSPNNYGYTF	NA	NA	TRBJ1-2	12	TRBV2
TGTGCCAGCAGTGAGAACACTGAAGCTTTCTTT	CASSENTEAFF	NA	NA	TRBJ1-1	11	TRBV7-2
TGCAGCGTTGTGGGTTACCAAGAGACCCAGTACTTC	CSVVGYQETQYF	NA	NA	TRBJ2-5	12	TRBV29-1
TGTGCCAGCAGCTCCGGGACTGGGCACCTCGAGCAGTACTTC	CASSSGTGHLEQYF	NA	NA	TRBJ2-7	14	TRBV7-9
TGTGCCAGTAGTATCCCGGACGGCTATAGCAATCAGCCCCAGCATTTT	CASSIPDGYSNQPQHF	NA	NA	TRBJ1-5	16	TRBV19
TGTGCCAGCAGTTTAGTGTTACGAGGTCACGGGGAGCTGTTTTTT	CASSLVLRGHGELFF	NA	NA	TRBJ2-2	15	TRBV28
TGTGCCAGCAGCTTAGCTGGACTAGCGGGATTCAATGAGCAGTTCTTC	CASSLAGLAGFNEQFF	NA	TRBD2	TRBJ2-1	16	TRBV7-2
TGTGCCAGCAGTCGAAACGCAGACTACGAGCAGTACTTC	CASSRNADYEQYF	NA	NA	TRBJ2-7	13	TRBV7-6
TGTGCCAGCAGCTTAAGGAACAGGGGTCGCACAGATACGCAGTATTTT	CASSLRNRGRTDTQYF	NA	TRBD1	TRBJ2-3	16	TRBV7-2
TGTGCCAGCAGCTTAGCGGGAAACGAGCAGTACTTC	CASSLAGNEQYF	NA	NA	TRBJ2-7	12	TRBV11-2
TGCAGTGCTGTCAGCATAAAAAGACTAGATCCGGGCGAGCAGTACTTC	CSAVSIKRLDPGEQYF	NA	NA	TRBJ2-7	16	TRBV20-1
TGCAGCGTTGCAGGGGACACGAGCAATCAGCCCCAGCATTTT	CSVAGDTSNQPQHF	NA	NA	TRBJ1-5	14	TRBV29-1
TGTGCCAGCAGCAAAGGGACTAGCGGATACAATGAGCAGTTCTTC	CASSKGTSGYNEQFF	NA	TRBD2	TRBJ2-1	15	TRBV6-2/TRBV6-3
TGTGCCAGCAGCTTAGCGGCTAGCGGCTCCCAAGAGACCCAGTACTTC	CASSLAASGSQETQYF	NA	TRBD2	TRBJ2-5	16	TRBV7-9
TGTGCCAGCAGTCCTGGAAGGACAGGGGGTGCAGATACGCAGTATTTT	CASSPGRTGGADTQYF	NA	TRBD1	TRBJ2-3	16	TRBV2
TGTGCCACCAGCATATCCGGGGCGGATGGGGCCAACGTCCTGACTTTC	CATSISGADGANVLTF	few	NA	TRBJ2-6	16	TRBV15
TGTGCCAGCTCACCAACTCAAAATCAGCCCCAGCATTTT	CASSPTQNQPQHF	NA	NA	TRBJ1-5	13	TRBV18
TGTGCCAGTAGCGCGGGCAGCTTCGGAACCGGGGAGCTGTTTTTT	CASSAGSFGTGELFF	NA	NA	TRBJ2-2	15	TRBV19
TGTGCCAGCAGTGATGGCAGGGGGTTGAGAAATGAAAAACTGTTTTTT	CASSDGRGLRNEKLFF	NA	TRBD1	TRBJ1-4	16	TRBV6-1
TGTGCCAGCAGCTTAGTCGGCAGTCGTTGGGAAGAGACCCAGTACTTC	CASSLVGSRWEETQYF	NA	NA	TRBJ2-5	16	TRBV7-8
TGTGCCAGCAGCCACGCCCGGAACAGAGTATCCTATGGCTACACCTTC	CASSHARNRVSYGYTF	NA	NA	TRBJ1-2	16	TRBV5-4
TGCAGTGCTAGACCACAAGGTCCCGGGACTAGCGGGAGGGATAGCACAGATACGCAGTATTTT	CSARPQGPGTSGRDSTDTQYF	NA	TRBD2	TRBJ2-3	21	TRBV20-1
TGCGCCAGCAGCTCGCCGGACGGTTCCTACGAGCAGTACTTC	CASSSPDGSYEQYF	NA	NA	TRBJ2-7	14	TRBV5-1
TGTGCCTCCGTCATCGGTAGCTCCTATAATTCACCCCTCCACTTT	CASVIGSSYNSPLHF	NA	NA	TRBJ1-6	15	TRBV6-1
TGTGCCAGCACCCCCGAAGATGATACGCAGTATTTT	CASTPEDDTQYF	NA	NA	TRBJ2-3	12	TRBV28
TGTGCCAGCAGCCGTAGACAGGCCTTGGGCTACACCTTC	CASSRRQALGYTF	NA	NA	TRBJ1-2	13	TRBV12-3/TRBV12-4
TGTGCCAGCAGCTTTATTTCCCTGGGTCAGCCCCAGCATTTT	CASSFISLGQPQHF	NA	NA	TRBJ1-5	14	TRBV7-2
TGTGCCAGCAGCCGTGACGGGTACGAGCAGTACTTC	CASSRDGYEQYF	NA	NA	TRBJ2-7	12	TRBV5-4
TGTGCCAGCAGTTTAGGAGTGGGACTTCCCTCCTACGAGCAGTACTTC	CASSLGVGLPSYEQYF	NA	NA	TRBJ2-7	16	TRBV12-3/TRBV12-4
TGTGCCAGCAGCCCTTACAACGGCAATCAGCCCCAGCATTTT	CASSPYNGNQPQHF	few	NA	TRBJ1-5	14	TRBV7-9
TGTGCCAGCAGCAATCGACAGGAGACGGGGCAGTACTTC	CASSNRQETGQYF	few	NA	TRBJ2-7	13	TRBV11-1
TGTGCCAGCAGCCGGACGGGTACGAAGCAGTACTTC	CASSRTGTKQYF	once	NA	TRBJ2-7	12	TRBV3-1
TGTGCCAGCAGCCCTACACCGGACAGAGAGCAGTTCTTC	CASSPTPDREQFF	few	NA	TRBJ2-1	13	TRBV7-3
TGCAGTGCGACAGAGGGGGAGCAGTACTTC	CSATEGEQYF	NA	NA	TRBJ2-7	10	TRBV20-1
TGTGCCAGTAGTACCGCCCGAGGGGTGAGTCAGCCCCAGCATTTT	CASSTARGVSQPQHF	NA	NA	TRBJ1-5	15	TRBV19